The next 6 T cell receptor beta chains were all read from a single sample in a study of graft-versus-host responses after intestinal transplantation. Profiling relied on immunoSEQ multiplex PCR, and the TCRdb table lists in-frame clones only, not all of them. The repertoire holds over 80,000 clones, with around 91% as singletons. No cognate antigen is known for these TCRs. This material consisted of unstimulated CD4+ T cells sorted from spleen or lymph node cells, taken before transplant. These receptors were collected from a human donor who was the organ donor for an intestinal transplant.

This sequence joins TRBV5-1 and TRBJ2-7; weak D call: TRBD2 (5 bases). The CDR3 consists of 15 residues. Trimming removed 1 base at V and 7 bases at J, with 18 bases between. The germline CDR1 and CDR2 sequences are SGHRS and YFSETQ. The CDR3 region is CASSLYLGYSGEQYF. As DNA, the CDR3 is TGCGCCAGCAGCTTGTATCTGGGTTACTCGGGGGAGCAGTACTTC.

This clone has just one count. This chain connects TRBV5-1 to TRBJ2-1, with 12 bases matching TRBD2. Unmatched junction bases numbered 4, after V lost 2 bases and J lost 4 bases. The CDR3 spans 16 residues. Germline V CDR1 and CDR2: SGHRS, YFSETQ. The CDR3 is CASSFPGTSGYNEQFF. CDR3 DNA: TGCGCCAGCAGCTTCCCCGGGACTAGCGGGTACAATGAGCAGTTCTTC.

This clone came up a few times. This rearrangement joins TRBV5-4 to TRBJ1-2, with a tentative D call TRBD1 (6 bases). CDR1 and CDR2 from the germline V gene are SGHNT and YYREEE (reference sequence). Deletions cut 0 bases from V and 2 bases from J, with 8 bases between. There are 14 residues in the CDR3. The CDR3 DNA reads as TGTGCCAGCAGCTTGGGACAGGCAAACTATGGCTACACCTTC. Its translation: CASSLGQANYGYTF.

J is TRBJ1-2 and V is TRBV18; TRBD1 matches 8 bases. From germline, CDR1 is KGHSH and CDR2 LQKENI. This CDR3 comprises 13 residues. Unmatched junction bases numbered 4, after V lost 6 bases and J lost 4 bases. The CDR3 region has the DNA TGTGCCAGCTCCCGTGGACAGGGCTATGGCTACACCTTC. Translation gives CASSRGQGYGYTF.

The chain couples TRBV18 to TRBJ2-3; a weak D match, TRBD1 (8 bases). The CDR3 has 20 residues. The V and J ends lost 3 bases and 2 bases respectively, with 27 bases between them. Germline values: CDR1 KGHSH, CDR2 LQKENI. The CDR3 sequence is CASSPPMGGPGTGHTDTQYF. In nucleotides, the CDR3 is TGTGCCAGCTCACCTCCGATGGGGGGGCCCGGGACAGGACACACAGATACGCAGTATTTT.

The chain combines TRBV29-1 with TRBJ2-7; tentatively, D is TRBD2 (5 bases). Germline CDR1 SQVTM, CDR2 ANQGSEA. The V and J ends lost 4 bases and 10 bases respectively, with 14 bases between them. CDR3 length: 11 amino acids. CDR3 in DNA: TGCAGCGTTGGCCCCCGAGGGTACCAGTACTTC. Translation: CSVGPRGYQYF.